Listed below are T cell receptor beta chains from one sample, sequenced in a study of blood T cell repertoires in COVID-19. The table came from immunoSEQ multiplex PCR; TCRdb's copy has only in-frame clones and leaves some out. Among more than 200,000 clones listed, roughly 91% were seen once. Sequenced input: PBMCs or T cells enriched from blood (not recorded which). Source of these receptors: a woman aged 25 to 39 who had recovered from COVID-19. The CDR3 runs from the conserved cysteine through the conserved F or W. A D gene is named only where the DNA matches it firmly. Clone sizes are given selectively: once, few, many, or a class where the clone is expanded.

j_gene: TRBJ2-7
d_gene: TRBD2
len: 15
abundance: few
v_gene: TRBV3-1/TRBV3-2
CDR3aa: CASSQGVTSGRSEYF
CDR3nt: TGTGCCAGCAGCCAAGGGGTCACTAGCGGGAGGTCCGAGTACTTC

j_gene: TRBJ1-1
d_gene: TRBD1
len: 14
abundance: -
v_gene: TRBV7-9
CDR3aa: CATGSTGANTEAFF
CDR3nt: TGTGCCACCGGATCGACAGGGGCAAACACTGAAGCTTTCTTT

j_gene: TRBJ1-4
d_gene: -
len: 15
abundance: -
v_gene: TRBV5-1
CDR3aa: CASSAGIATNEKLFF
CDR3nt: TGCGCCAGCAGCGCGGGTATAGCAACTAATGAAAAACTGTTTTTT

j_gene: TRBJ2-5
d_gene: -
len: 14
abundance: -
v_gene: TRBV11-2
CDR3aa: CASSLQAFQETQYF
CDR3nt: TGTGCCAGCAGCCTACAGGCGTTCCAAGAGACCCAGTACTTC

j_gene: TRBJ2-1
d_gene: -
len: 13
abundance: -
v_gene: TRBV15
CDR3aa: CATSRDHGSAPIF
CDR3nt: TGTGCCACCAGCAGAGATCACGGCAGCGCTCCTATCTTC

j_gene: TRBJ2-2
d_gene: TRBD2
len: 19
abundance: -
v_gene: TRBV9
CDR3aa: CASSGRQSGSGTSSGELFF
CDR3nt: TGTGCCAGCAGCGGACGACAATCGGGTAGCGGGACGTCCTCCGGGGAGCTGTTTTTT

j_gene: TRBJ1-2
d_gene: -
len: 14
abundance: once
v_gene: TRBV5-6
CDR3aa: CASSLDREEYGYTF
CDR3nt: TGTGCCAGCAGCTTGGACAGGGAAGAGTATGGCTACACCTTC

j_gene: TRBJ1-5
d_gene: -
len: 16
abundance: -
v_gene: TRBV4-3
CDR3aa: CASSQDGPRGVQPQHF
CDR3nt: TGCGCCAGCAGCCAGGACGGGCCGCGGGGGGTTCAGCCCCAGCATTTT

j_gene: TRBJ1-1
d_gene: -
len: 13
abundance: -
v_gene: TRBV30
CDR3aa: CALRIGPGTEAFF
CDR3nt: TGTGCCCTGCGAATCGGGCCGGGGACTGAAGCTTTCTTT

j_gene: TRBJ2-3
d_gene: -
len: 13
abundance: few
v_gene: TRBV7-2
CDR3aa: CASSERATDTQYF
CDR3nt: TGTGCCAGCAGTGAGCGGGCCACAGATACGCAGTATTTT

j_gene: TRBJ2-1
d_gene: -
len: 15
abundance: -
v_gene: TRBV7-9
CDR3aa: CASSFPAGAYNEQFF
CDR3nt: TGTGCCAGCAGCTTTCCGGCCGGGGCCTACAATGAGCAGTTCTTC

j_gene: TRBJ2-1
d_gene: -
len: 14
abundance: -
v_gene: TRBV19
CDR3aa: CATRGSGQFSEQFF
CDR3nt: TGTGCCACCCGGGGTAGCGGCCAATTCAGTGAGCAGTTCTTC

j_gene: TRBJ2-7
d_gene: -
len: 16
abundance: -
v_gene: TRBV28
CDR3aa: CASSATGGDTHYEQYF
CDR3nt: TGTGCCAGCAGTGCAACCGGCGGGGATACCCACTACGAGCAGTACTTC

j_gene: TRBJ2-2
d_gene: TRBD2
len: 17
abundance: once
v_gene: TRBV11-3
CDR3aa: CASSLGPTSGNTGELFF
CDR3nt: TGTGCCAGCAGCTTAGGACCGACTAGCGGGAACACCGGGGAGCTGTTTTTT

j_gene: TRBJ2-7
d_gene: -
len: 17
abundance: -
v_gene: TRBV11-2
CDR3aa: CASSLDDLPTRPYEQYF
CDR3nt: TGTGCCAGCAGCTTAGATGATCTCCCGACTAGACCCTACGAGCAGTACTTC

j_gene: TRBJ2-1
d_gene: TRBD2
len: 16
abundance: -
v_gene: TRBV19
CDR3aa: CASSDPGTSGYNEQFF
CDR3nt: TGTGCCAGTAGTGATCCCGGGACTAGCGGATACAATGAGCAGTTCTTC

j_gene: TRBJ2-5
d_gene: TRBD1
len: 14
abundance: -
v_gene: TRBV6-5
CDR3aa: CASRGQGGSETQYF
CDR3nt: TGTGCCAGCAGGGGACAGGGGGGTTCGGAGACCCAGTACTTC

j_gene: TRBJ2-7
d_gene: -
len: 19
abundance: -
v_gene: TRBV3-1/TRBV3-2
CDR3aa: CASSHILGKSAFWPYEQYF
CDR3nt: TGTGCCAGCAGCCATATACTGGGCAAGTCCGCCTTCTGGCCCTACGAGCAGTACTTC

j_gene: TRBJ2-1
d_gene: TRBD2
len: 17
abundance: -
v_gene: TRBV6-2/TRBV6-3
CDR3aa: CASSLNGLAGGYNEQFF
CDR3nt: TGTGCCAGCAGCCTCAATGGACTAGCGGGGGGGTACAATGAGCAGTTCTTC

j_gene: TRBJ2-7
d_gene: -
len: 15
abundance: once
v_gene: TRBV29-1
CDR3aa: CSVLAGLPTLYEQYF
CDR3nt: TGCAGCGTTCTCGCGGGCCTCCCCACCCTCTACGAGCAGTACTTC

j_gene: TRBJ2-3
d_gene: -
len: 17
abundance: -
v_gene: TRBV2
CDR3aa: CASSEDRSSSSTDTQYF
CDR3nt: TGTGCCAGCAGTGAAGATCGTAGTAGTTCTAGCACAGATACGCAGTATTTT

j_gene: TRBJ2-7
d_gene: TRBD2
len: 17
abundance: few
v_gene: TRBV3-1/TRBV3-2
CDR3aa: CASSQNPGLELEYEQYF
CDR3nt: TGTGCCAGCAGCCAGAACCCGGGACTAGAATTAGAATACGAGCAGTACTTC

j_gene: TRBJ2-5
d_gene: -
len: 14
abundance: -
v_gene: TRBV7-9
CDR3aa: CASSPGSREETQYF
CDR3nt: TGTGCCAGCAGCCCCGGAAGCAGGGAAGAGACCCAGTACTTC

j_gene: TRBJ1-5
d_gene: -
len: 14
abundance: -
v_gene: TRBV27
CDR3aa: CASSLYSMSQPQHF
CDR3nt: TGTGCCAGCAGTTTATACTCGATGAGCCAGCCCCAGCATTTT

j_gene: TRBJ2-7
d_gene: -
len: 19
abundance: -
v_gene: TRBV5-5
CDR3aa: CASSEELLPGARIGYEQYF
CDR3nt: TGTGCCAGCAGCGAGGAATTATTACCGGGAGCAAGAATCGGCTACGAGCAGTACTTC

j_gene: TRBJ2-1
d_gene: -
len: 14
abundance: -
v_gene: TRBV18
CDR3aa: CASLPTLGANEQFF
CDR3nt: TGTGCCAGCTTGCCGACACTAGGCGCCAATGAGCAGTTCTTC

j_gene: TRBJ1-1
d_gene: -
len: 13
abundance: once
v_gene: TRBV29-1
CDR3aa: CSVVEQEVTEAFF
CDR3nt: TGCAGCGTTGTAGAGCAGGAGGTCACTGAAGCTTTCTTT

j_gene: TRBJ2-7
d_gene: TRBD2
len: 16
abundance: -
v_gene: TRBV14
CDR3aa: CASSLDLRLAGDEQYF
CDR3nt: TGTGCCAGCAGCCTCGATCTGAGACTAGCGGGAGACGAGCAGTACTTC

j_gene: TRBJ2-7
d_gene: TRBD2
len: 16
abundance: -
v_gene: TRBV7-2
CDR3aa: CASSLHKVAGAYEQYF
CDR3nt: TGTGCCAGCAGCTTACACAAGGTAGCGGGGGCCTACGAGCAGTACTTC

j_gene: TRBJ1-1
d_gene: -
len: 14
abundance: -
v_gene: TRBV7-9
CDR3aa: CASSPVERNTEAFF
CDR3nt: TGTGCCAGCAGCCCCGTGGAGAGGAACACTGAAGCTTTCTTT

j_gene: TRBJ1-4
d_gene: -
len: 15
abundance: -
v_gene: TRBV10-3
CDR3aa: CAISESSATNEKLFF
CDR3nt: TGTGCCATCAGTGAGTCGAGTGCAACTAATGAAAAACTGTTTTTT

j_gene: TRBJ2-7
d_gene: TRBD2
len: 15
abundance: -
v_gene: TRBV7-8
CDR3aa: CASSLGSGRAYEQYF
CDR3nt: TGTGCCAGCAGCTTAGGTAGCGGGAGGGCCTACGAGCAGTACTTC

j_gene: TRBJ1-2
d_gene: TRBD1
len: 15
abundance: -
v_gene: TRBV28
CDR3aa: CASPTQGARYRGYTF
CDR3nt: TGTGCCAGTCCAACACAGGGGGCGAGGTACCGGGGCTACACCTTC

j_gene: TRBJ1-3
d_gene: -
len: 14
abundance: -
v_gene: TRBV18
CDR3aa: CASSPGGGGNTIYF
CDR3nt: TGTGCCAGCTCACCAGGAGGCGGGGGAAACACCATATATTTT

j_gene: TRBJ1-1
d_gene: TRBD1
len: 15
abundance: -
v_gene: TRBV5-5
CDR3aa: CASSAGQWMNTEAFF
CDR3nt: TGTGCCAGCAGCGCGGGACAGTGGATGAACACTGAAGCTTTCTTT

j_gene: TRBJ2-1
d_gene: TRBD2
len: 17
abundance: -
v_gene: TRBV4-1
CDR3aa: CASSHLLAVSSYNEQFF
CDR3nt: TGCGCCAGCAGCCATCTACTAGCGGTTAGCTCCTACAATGAGCAGTTCTTC

j_gene: TRBJ2-5
d_gene: -
len: 17
abundance: -
v_gene: TRBV6-2/TRBV6-3
CDR3aa: CASSYFGKGVYRETQYF
CDR3nt: TGTGCCAGCAGTTACTTCGGAAAAGGGGTTTATCGAGAGACCCAGTACTTC

j_gene: TRBJ2-3
d_gene: TRBD1
len: 15
abundance: -
v_gene: TRBV5-3
CDR3aa: CARSHPGQTTDTQYF
CDR3nt: TGTGCCAGAAGCCATCCGGGACAGACGACAGATACGCAGTATTTT

j_gene: TRBJ2-7
d_gene: -
len: 15
abundance: -
v_gene: TRBV4-2
CDR3aa: CASSQAGREDYEQYF
CDR3nt: TGTGCCAGCAGCCAAGCGGGCAGGGAGGACTACGAGCAGTACTTC

j_gene: TRBJ1-5
d_gene: TRBD1
len: 15
abundance: -
v_gene: TRBV19
CDR3aa: CASIGTGVRNQPQHF
CDR3nt: TGTGCCAGTATCGGGACAGGGGTTCGCAATCAGCCCCAGCATTTT

j_gene: TRBJ1-2
d_gene: -
len: 11
abundance: once
v_gene: TRBV28
CDR3aa: CASSYRDGYTF
CDR3nt: TGTGCCAGCAGTTACAGGGATGGCTACACCTTC